This T cell receptor beta chain was sequenced in a study of identical twins' blood T cells. TCRdb itself ran the 5' RACE reads through MiXCR, one entry per CDR3 protein. The sample yields 300,000 to 450,000 distinct CDR3 sequences, 25% to 35% seen once. V shed 5 bases and J shed 3 bases, with 14 bases lying between them. This CDR3 is built from 15 residues. Per the germline V gene, CDR1 is DFQATT and CDR2 is SNEGSKA (reference sequence). Sequenced input: PBMCs. The sequence was obtained from a woman aged 18 to 55 in good health. The chain has TRBV20-1 and TRBJ1-6; possibly TRBD1 for D (5 bases). CDR3 region: CSASPQDNYNSPLHF. CDR3 sequence (DNA): TGCAGTGCTTCCCCCCAGGACAACTATAATTCACCCCTCCACTTT.